The entry that follows covers one T cell receptor beta chain sequence. Germline CDR1 KGHSH, CDR2 LQKENI. The V gene end was trimmed by 0 bases and the J gene end by 8 bases; junction bases not matched to a gene: 3. The CDR3 runs to 13 residues. The entry originates in a study of blood T cell repertoires in COVID-19. About the study: Material from acute and convalescent COVID-19 was sourced from the United States, Italy and Spain. In each case, the material was cDNA or gDNA derived from T cells, B-cell-depleted T cells, or PBMCs.

In the study's own analysis: Estimates of nucleated cell counts were drawn from the amplification of reference gene primers. The table came from immunoSEQ multiplex PCR; TCRdb's copy has only in-frame clones and leaves some out. V, J and clone size are those of that table, while D and trimming were read from the DNA. The table shows about 81,000 clones, with more than 75% occurring only once. Material: peripheral blood. The chain joins TRBV18 to TRBJ1-2; 7 bases line up with TRBD1. The source is a human donor in a cohort sampled during active COVID-19. CDR3 loop: CASSPPAGGGYTF. DNA of the CDR3: TGTGCCAGCTCACCACCGGCAGGGGGAGGCTACACCTTC.